A selection of T cell receptor beta chains follows, all from one sample in a study of blood T cell repertoires in COVID-19. The data were produced by immunoSEQ multiplex PCR, yet TCRdb's version contains in-frame clones alone and is incomplete. The sample lists about 160,000 clones, roughly 87% occurring once. The sequencing sample was made of peripheral blood. Receptors originate from a woman aged 55-70 years who had recovered from COVID-19. The CDR3 runs from the conserved cysteine through the conserved F or W. A D gene is named only where the DNA matches it firmly. Part of the rows lack a size; the others show once, few, many or a class for expanded clones.

clone_size: NA
j_call: TRBJ2-7
v_call: TRBV28
d_call: TRBD2
cdr3_nt: TGTGCCAGCAGGGTACCCACTAGCGGGAGGAAGTACTTC
cdr3_aa: CASRVPTSGRKYF

clone_size: NA
j_call: TRBJ1-2
v_call: TRBV21-1
d_call: NA
cdr3_nt: TGTGCCAAACAGGGTTTAGGTGGCTACACCTTC
cdr3_aa: CAKQGLGGYTF

clone_size: NA
j_call: TRBJ1-2
v_call: TRBV28
d_call: NA
cdr3_nt: TGTGCCCCTAGGGGGGGGGTAGGGCTAAGCTACACCTTC
cdr3_aa: CAPRGGVGLSYTF

clone_size: NA
j_call: TRBJ2-1
v_call: TRBV5-4
d_call: TRBD1
cdr3_nt: TGTGCCAGCAGCTCTTCTGACAGGGACGAGCAGTTCTTC
cdr3_aa: CASSSSDRDEQFF

clone_size: NA
j_call: TRBJ1-4
v_call: TRBV9
d_call: TRBD1
cdr3_nt: TGTGCCAGCAGCGTAGGGGTTCAGGGGGATGAAAAACTGTTTTTT
cdr3_aa: CASSVGVQGDEKLFF

clone_size: NA
j_call: TRBJ2-2
v_call: TRBV5-1
d_call: TRBD1
cdr3_nt: TGCGCCAGCAGCTCCCAAACAGGGGACACCGGGGAGCTGTTTTTT
cdr3_aa: CASSSQTGDTGELFF

clone_size: NA
j_call: TRBJ1-5
v_call: TRBV7-8
d_call: NA
cdr3_nt: TGTGCCAGCAGCCGAGGGGGGGGCGGGCAGCCCCAGCATTTT
cdr3_aa: CASSRGGGGQPQHF

clone_size: NA
j_call: TRBJ2-1
v_call: TRBV2
d_call: TRBD2
cdr3_nt: TGTGCCAGCAGTAGCGGGGGTGAGCAGTTCTTC
cdr3_aa: CASSSGGEQFF

clone_size: NA
j_call: TRBJ2-1
v_call: TRBV3-1/TRBV3-2
d_call: NA
cdr3_nt: TGTGCCAGCAGCCAAGTCTTATCCGACAATTACAATGAGCAGTTCTTC
cdr3_aa: CASSQVLSDNYNEQFF

clone_size: NA
j_call: TRBJ2-5
v_call: TRBV9
d_call: TRBD2
cdr3_nt: TGTGCCAGCAGCGTGTCCGGGACTAGGGAAGAGACCCAGTACTTC
cdr3_aa: CASSVSGTREETQYF

clone_size: NA
j_call: TRBJ2-6
v_call: TRBV7-2
d_call: TRBD1
cdr3_nt: TGTGCCAGCAGCGTGGGGACAGCTAGCTCTGGGGCCAACGTCCTGACTTTC
cdr3_aa: CASSVGTASSGANVLTF

clone_size: NA
j_call: TRBJ2-1
v_call: TRBV5-5
d_call: TRBD2
cdr3_nt: TGTGCCAGCAGCTTGGGGGGCCGGACTAGCTCCTACAATGAGCAGTTCTTC
cdr3_aa: CASSLGGRTSSYNEQFF

clone_size: medium-sized
j_call: TRBJ1-5
v_call: TRBV9
d_call: NA
cdr3_nt: TGTGCCAGCAGCGTAGTAGGGACTCCTAATCAGCCCCAGCATTTT
cdr3_aa: CASSVVGTPNQPQHF

clone_size: once
j_call: TRBJ1-2
v_call: TRBV6-5
d_call: NA
cdr3_nt: TGTGCCAGCCAGGGTTATAACTATGGCTACACCTTC
cdr3_aa: CASQGYNYGYTF

clone_size: NA
j_call: TRBJ2-3
v_call: TRBV11-2
d_call: NA
cdr3_nt: TGTGCCAGCAGCTTAGAGCTGGTCGGTACAGATACGCAGTATTTT
cdr3_aa: CASSLELVGTDTQYF

clone_size: NA
j_call: TRBJ2-3
v_call: TRBV11-2
d_call: TRBD2
cdr3_nt: TGTGCCAGCAGCTACTCCTGGACTAGCGGGGGTACTAGCACAGATACGCAGTATTTT
cdr3_aa: CASSYSWTSGGTSTDTQYF

clone_size: few
j_call: TRBJ1-2
v_call: TRBV12-3/TRBV12-4
d_call: NA
cdr3_nt: TGTGCCAGCACCCCCGAGGGAACCTATGGCTACACCTTC
cdr3_aa: CASTPEGTYGYTF

clone_size: NA
j_call: TRBJ1-6
v_call: TRBV29-1
d_call: NA
cdr3_nt: TGCAGCGCCCGCGGGGGTTATAATTCACCCCTCCACTTT
cdr3_aa: CSARGGYNSPLHF

clone_size: NA
j_call: TRBJ1-1
v_call: TRBV6-5
d_call: TRBD1
cdr3_nt: TGTGCCAGCACCCTCGGACAGGGAGGGACTGAAGCTTTCTTT
cdr3_aa: CASTLGQGGTEAFF

clone_size: NA
j_call: TRBJ2-7
v_call: TRBV4-1
d_call: NA
cdr3_nt: TGCGCCAGCAGCCAAGCCCCCGGTTCTGCTAGGGGGCAGTACTTC
cdr3_aa: CASSQAPGSARGQYF

clone_size: NA
j_call: TRBJ2-3
v_call: TRBV3-1/TRBV3-2
d_call: NA
cdr3_nt: TGTGCCAGCAGCCCCCAGGGCGGGGGCAAGGCAGATACGCAGTATTTT
cdr3_aa: CASSPQGGGKADTQYF

clone_size: NA
j_call: TRBJ2-1
v_call: TRBV6-5
d_call: TRBD2
cdr3_nt: TGTGCCAGCAGTTACTCGGCTAGCGGGGGGGCTTATGAGCAGTTCTTC
cdr3_aa: CASSYSASGGAYEQFF

clone_size: NA
j_call: TRBJ2-4
v_call: TRBV5-1
d_call: NA
cdr3_nt: TGCGCCAGCAGCCTGGGCATGGGGAGCATTCAGTACTTC
cdr3_aa: CASSLGMGSIQYF

clone_size: NA
j_call: TRBJ1-5
v_call: TRBV3-1/TRBV3-2
d_call: NA
cdr3_nt: TGTGCCAGCAGCCAAGATCGGTCAGGCCCGAGGCCCCAGCATTTT
cdr3_aa: CASSQDRSGPRPQHF

clone_size: NA
j_call: TRBJ2-1
v_call: TRBV19
d_call: TRBD1
cdr3_nt: TGTGCCAGTAGTAGGGGACAGGGGGCGCGAGAGCAGTTCTTC
cdr3_aa: CASSRGQGAREQFF

clone_size: NA
j_call: TRBJ2-7
v_call: TRBV5-1
d_call: TRBD2
cdr3_nt: TGCGCCAGCAGCTTGGAATCTCCTAGCGGGGGGCTCTCCGGGTACGAGCAGTACTTC
cdr3_aa: CASSLESPSGGLSGYEQYF

clone_size: NA
j_call: TRBJ1-4
v_call: TRBV28
d_call: NA
cdr3_nt: TGTGCCAGCAGTTTGGGGGGCGGGAGTGAAAAACTGTTTTTT
cdr3_aa: CASSLGGGSEKLFF

clone_size: NA
j_call: TRBJ2-6
v_call: TRBV19
d_call: TRBD1
cdr3_nt: TGTGCCAGTAGTATCGACAGGGGGAGGGCTGGGGCCAACGTCCTGACTTTC
cdr3_aa: CASSIDRGRAGANVLTF

clone_size: NA
j_call: TRBJ2-2
v_call: TRBV5-4
d_call: TRBD1
cdr3_nt: TGTGCCAGCAGCTTGGGGGCGGGACAGGGGACCGGGGAGCTGTTTTTT
cdr3_aa: CASSLGAGQGTGELFF

clone_size: NA
j_call: TRBJ1-5
v_call: TRBV7-9
d_call: TRBD1
cdr3_nt: TGTGCCAGCAGCACCGGGACAGGGGCGCTAAATCAGCCCCAGCATTTT
cdr3_aa: CASSTGTGALNQPQHF

clone_size: NA
j_call: TRBJ2-7
v_call: TRBV5-1
d_call: TRBD2
cdr3_nt: TGCGCCAGCAGCTTTTCTAGCGGGGGGACCTACGAGCAGTACTTC
cdr3_aa: CASSFSSGGTYEQYF

clone_size: NA
j_call: TRBJ1-1
v_call: TRBV19
d_call: TRBD1
cdr3_nt: TGTGCCAGTAGTATAGGTGAGGGGGCAGGGGGCACTGAAGCTTTCTTT
cdr3_aa: CASSIGEGAGGTEAFF

clone_size: once
j_call: TRBJ2-5
v_call: TRBV9
d_call: TRBD1
cdr3_nt: TGTGCCAGCAGCGCCGGGGACAGCCAAGAGACCCAGTACTTC
cdr3_aa: CASSAGDSQETQYF

clone_size: once
j_call: TRBJ1-4
v_call: TRBV5-1
d_call: TRBD1
cdr3_nt: TGCGCCAGCACAACCGGGACAGGGTTTACTAATGAAAAACTGTTTTTT
cdr3_aa: CASTTGTGFTNEKLFF

clone_size: few
j_call: TRBJ1-1
v_call: TRBV5-1
d_call: TRBD1
cdr3_nt: TGCGCCAGCAGCTTACAGGGGCTCCGGGGCACTGAAGCTTTCTTT
cdr3_aa: CASSLQGLRGTEAFF

clone_size: NA
j_call: TRBJ1-2
v_call: TRBV28
d_call: NA
cdr3_nt: TGTGCCAGCAGTCCTGGGGGCGGTAAATATGGCTACACCTTC
cdr3_aa: CASSPGGGKYGYTF

clone_size: NA
j_call: TRBJ2-1
v_call: TRBV7-6
d_call: TRBD2
cdr3_nt: TGTGCCAGCAGCTTATCGGTAGCGGGGGGGCTTAGCGATGAGCAGTTCTTC
cdr3_aa: CASSLSVAGGLSDEQFF

clone_size: NA
j_call: TRBJ1-2
v_call: TRBV28
d_call: TRBD1
cdr3_nt: TGTGCCAGCAGACCGGGACAGGGGGCAATTAACTATGGCTACACCTTC
cdr3_aa: CASRPGQGAINYGYTF

clone_size: once
j_call: TRBJ2-3
v_call: TRBV4-1
d_call: NA
cdr3_nt: TGCGCCAGCAGCCAAGTTTCGGAGGGGTCAGATACGCAGTATTTT
cdr3_aa: CASSQVSEGSDTQYF

clone_size: NA
j_call: TRBJ1-1
v_call: TRBV9
d_call: NA
cdr3_nt: TGTGCCAGCAGCGCCCTGACAGAGAACACTGAAGCTTTCTTT
cdr3_aa: CASSALTENTEAFF

clone_size: NA
j_call: TRBJ2-3
v_call: TRBV5-1
d_call: TRBD2
cdr3_nt: TGCGCCAGCAGCTTGGGGCGGGGGGTGAACACAGATACGCAGTATTTT
cdr3_aa: CASSLGRGVNTDTQYF

clone_size: NA
j_call: TRBJ1-1
v_call: TRBV2
d_call: TRBD1
cdr3_nt: TGTGCCAGCACGACAGGGGGCATCACTGAAGCTTTCTTT
cdr3_aa: CASTTGGITEAFF

clone_size: NA
j_call: TRBJ1-1
v_call: TRBV3-1/TRBV3-2
d_call: TRBD1
cdr3_nt: TGTGCCAGCAGCCAACGACAGGGAGGTGAAGCTTTCTTT
cdr3_aa: CASSQRQGGEAFF

clone_size: NA
j_call: TRBJ1-4
v_call: TRBV5-1
d_call: TRBD1
cdr3_nt: TGCGCCAGCAGCAAACCGGGACAGGAAAATGAAAAACTGTTTTTT
cdr3_aa: CASSKPGQENEKLFF

clone_size: few
j_call: TRBJ1-2
v_call: TRBV6-6
d_call: TRBD1
cdr3_nt: TGTGCCAGCAGGACAGGGCCTAGGGCGGGCTACACCTTC
cdr3_aa: CASRTGPRAGYTF

clone_size: once
j_call: TRBJ2-3
v_call: TRBV5-1
d_call: NA
cdr3_nt: TGCGCCAGCAGCTTGGACCCAGGGGTCGATATAGATACGCAGTATTTT
cdr3_aa: CASSLDPGVDIDTQYF

clone_size: NA
j_call: TRBJ1-6
v_call: TRBV19
d_call: NA
cdr3_nt: TGTGCCAGTAAGGTTACTGAACAGGCCGCAAATTCACCCCTCCACTTT
cdr3_aa: CASKVTEQAANSPLHF

clone_size: NA
j_call: TRBJ2-2
v_call: TRBV6-2/TRBV6-3
d_call: TRBD2
cdr3_nt: TGTGCCAGCAGCCCTAGCGGGTTCGACACCGGGGAGCTGTTTTTT
cdr3_aa: CASSPSGFDTGELFF

clone_size: NA
j_call: TRBJ1-2
v_call: TRBV19
d_call: TRBD1
cdr3_nt: TGTGCCAGTACCGACAGGGGAGGAGGCTACACCTTC
cdr3_aa: CASTDRGGGYTF

clone_size: once
j_call: TRBJ2-3
v_call: TRBV11-2
d_call: NA
cdr3_nt: TGTGCCACCCAAGTCGGAGGGGGAGGGGATACGCAGTATTTT
cdr3_aa: CATQVGGGGDTQYF

clone_size: NA
j_call: TRBJ2-2
v_call: TRBV7-2
d_call: TRBD2
cdr3_nt: TGTGCCAGCAGCAGCCATAGCGGGGGGGCCGTGACCGGGGAGCTGTTTTTT
cdr3_aa: CASSSHSGGAVTGELFF

clone_size: NA
j_call: TRBJ1-5
v_call: TRBV7-6
d_call: TRBD1
cdr3_nt: TGTGCCAGCAGCTTGGGACCACCTGGGACAGTGGGGTATCCCCAGCATTTT
cdr3_aa: CASSLGPPGTVGYPQHF

clone_size: NA
j_call: TRBJ1-5
v_call: TRBV5-6
d_call: TRBD1
cdr3_nt: TGTGCCAGCAGCTGGAGACAGGGTTACAATCAGCCCCAGCATTTT
cdr3_aa: CASSWRQGYNQPQHF

clone_size: few
j_call: TRBJ2-7
v_call: TRBV28
d_call: NA
cdr3_nt: TGTGCCAGCAGTTTATCATCTGCGGCAGGGGATGGGTACGCGTACTTC
cdr3_aa: CASSLSSAAGDGYAYF

clone_size: NA
j_call: TRBJ1-6
v_call: TRBV3-1/TRBV3-2
d_call: NA
cdr3_nt: TGTGCCAGCAGCCAGAGGGAGGGAAATTCACCCCTCCACTTT
cdr3_aa: CASSQREGNSPLHF

clone_size: NA
j_call: TRBJ2-3
v_call: TRBV19
d_call: NA
cdr3_nt: TGTGCCAGTAGTAATTGGCAGGATACGCAGTATTTT
cdr3_aa: CASSNWQDTQYF

clone_size: NA
j_call: TRBJ1-5
v_call: TRBV28
d_call: TRBD1
cdr3_nt: TGTGCCAGCAGTTCAGGGACAGGGGGGTATCAGCCCCAGCATTTT
cdr3_aa: CASSSGTGGYQPQHF

clone_size: few
j_call: TRBJ1-1
v_call: TRBV19
d_call: TRBD1
cdr3_nt: TGTGCCAGTAGTCCCAGAACGGGACAGGGCAGGGACACTGAAGCTTTCTTT
cdr3_aa: CASSPRTGQGRDTEAFF

clone_size: NA
j_call: TRBJ1-2
v_call: TRBV29-1
d_call: NA
cdr3_nt: TGCAGCGTTGGACAGTTATTAAACTATGGCTACACCTTC
cdr3_aa: CSVGQLLNYGYTF